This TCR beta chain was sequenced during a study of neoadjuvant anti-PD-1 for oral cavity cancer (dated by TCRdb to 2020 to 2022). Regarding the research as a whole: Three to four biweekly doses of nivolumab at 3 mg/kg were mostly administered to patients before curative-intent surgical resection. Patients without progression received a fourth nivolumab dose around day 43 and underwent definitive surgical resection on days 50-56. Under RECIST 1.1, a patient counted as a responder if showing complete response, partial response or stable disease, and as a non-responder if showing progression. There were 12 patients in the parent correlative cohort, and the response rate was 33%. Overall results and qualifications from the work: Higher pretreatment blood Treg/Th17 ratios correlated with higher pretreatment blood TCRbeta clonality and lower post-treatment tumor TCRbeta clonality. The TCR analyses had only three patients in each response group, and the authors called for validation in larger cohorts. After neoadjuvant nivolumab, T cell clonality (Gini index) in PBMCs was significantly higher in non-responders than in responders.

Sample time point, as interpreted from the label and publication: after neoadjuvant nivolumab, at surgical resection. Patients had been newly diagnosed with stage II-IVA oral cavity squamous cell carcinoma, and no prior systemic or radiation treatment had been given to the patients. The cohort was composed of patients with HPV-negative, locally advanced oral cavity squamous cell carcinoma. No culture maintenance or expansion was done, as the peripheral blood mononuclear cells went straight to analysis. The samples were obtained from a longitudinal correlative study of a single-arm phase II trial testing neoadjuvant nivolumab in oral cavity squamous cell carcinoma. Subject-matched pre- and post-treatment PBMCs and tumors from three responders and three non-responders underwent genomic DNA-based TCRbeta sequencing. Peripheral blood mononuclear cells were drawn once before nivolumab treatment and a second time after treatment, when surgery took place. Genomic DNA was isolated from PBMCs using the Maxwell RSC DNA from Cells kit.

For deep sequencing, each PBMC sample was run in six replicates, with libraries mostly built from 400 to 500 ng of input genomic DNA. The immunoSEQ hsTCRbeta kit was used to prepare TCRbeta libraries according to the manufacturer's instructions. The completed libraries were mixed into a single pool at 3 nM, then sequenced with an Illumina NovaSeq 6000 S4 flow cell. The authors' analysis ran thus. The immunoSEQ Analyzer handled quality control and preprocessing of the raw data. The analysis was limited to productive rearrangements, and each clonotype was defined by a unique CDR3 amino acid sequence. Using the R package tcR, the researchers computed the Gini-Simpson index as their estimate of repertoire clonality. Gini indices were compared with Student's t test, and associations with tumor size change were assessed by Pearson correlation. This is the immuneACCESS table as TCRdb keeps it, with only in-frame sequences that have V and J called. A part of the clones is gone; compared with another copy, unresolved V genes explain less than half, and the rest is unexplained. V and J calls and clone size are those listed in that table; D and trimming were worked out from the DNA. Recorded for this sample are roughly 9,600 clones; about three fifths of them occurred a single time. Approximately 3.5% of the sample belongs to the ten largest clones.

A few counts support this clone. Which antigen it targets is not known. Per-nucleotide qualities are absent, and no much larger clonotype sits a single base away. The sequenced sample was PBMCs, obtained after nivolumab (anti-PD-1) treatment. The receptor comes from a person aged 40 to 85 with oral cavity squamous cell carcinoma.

The DNA sequence is TGTGCCAGCAGTGAGGGGACAGGGAGTGAGCAGTTCTTC. It encodes CASSEGTGSEQFF. The V gene is TRBV2 and the J gene is TRBJ2-1; 9 middle bases align to TRBD1. Via the germline V gene, CDR1 is SNHLY and CDR2 FYNNEI. Trimming takes 3 bases off V and 9 bases off J; junction bases not matched to a gene: 3. Spanning cysteine to phenylalanine, the CDR3 consists of 13 amino acids. Here the CDR3 DNA is all that survives: 39 bases in frame from base 1. The CDR3 plus the reference TRBV2 and TRBJ2-1 genes for the other parts give the full variable domain: EPEVTQTPSHQVTQMGQEVILRCVPISNHLYFYWYRQILGQKVEFLVSFYNNEISEKSEIFDDQFSVERPDGSNFTLKIRSTKLEDSAMYFCASSEGTGSEQFFGPGTRLTVL.